This T cell receptor beta chain emerged from a study of Ad26.COV2.S vaccination and SARS-CoV-2 variants. Looking at the study overall: The vaccine Ad26.COV2.S was put into the muscle once, or twice with 56 days between.

J was trimmed by 7 bases and V by 1 base; bases with no gene match: 10. CDR1 and CDR2 (germline): KGHSH, LQKENI. CDR3 length equals 15 residues. Regarding treatment: 15 to 20 received Ad26.COV2.S at low or high dose, single or two shots; 5 received placebo; per-sample allocation not given. Samples analyzed were those drawn on day 63 after the first vaccine or placebo injection. The sample came from a Boston adult aged 18-55 years. The shot given was an Ad26 vector that makes Wuhan-strain SARS-CoV-2 spike. Profiling relied on immunoSEQ multiplex PCR, and the TCRdb table lists in-frame clones only, not all of them. The sample includes roughly 400,000 clones, approximately 89% of them seen just once.

This chain connects TRBV18 to TRBJ2-7; 7 nucleotides line up with TRBD2. Sample: peripheral blood, taken in a trial of Ad26.COV2.S vaccine versus placebo. The TCR sequence derives from a person aged 18-65 years who received the Ad26.COV2.S COVID-19 vaccine or a placebo. The CDR3 DNA follows: TGTGCCAGCTCACCACAGGGTGCGGGAGATGATGAGCAGTACTTC. Residues: CASSPQGAGDDEQYF.